What follows are 8 T cell receptor beta chains derived from one specimen sequenced in a study of T cell clones after liver transplantation. The protocol was immunoSEQ multiplex PCR, while the TCRdb copy is restricted to in-frame clones and leaves out a portion. The profile shows under 150,000 clones, approximately 90% of them singletons. The sequencing here drew on CD4+ T cells from blood, taken 12 months after liver transplant. The receptor source for this set is a human patient who received a liver transplant. Some T cells may be graft donor cells.

The V gene is TRBV5-6, the J gene TRBJ2-7, with a possible D match to TRBD2 (5 bases). CDR3 length: 13 residues. The germline V and J ends were trimmed by 4 bases and 7 bases, with 15 bases remaining between them. Germline-derived CDR1 and CDR2 are SGHDT and YYEEEE. DNA of the CDR3: TGTGCCAGCAGCCGTAGAAGAGGGCAGGAGCAGTACTTC. This codes for CASSRRRGQEQYF. Using reference TRBV5-6 and TRBJ2-7 for the parts outside the CDR3, the full variable domain is DAGVTQSPTHLIKTRGQQVTLRCSPKSGHDTVSWYQQALGQGPQFIFQYYEEEERQRGNFPDRFSGHQFPNYSSELNVNALLLGDSALYLCASSRRRGQEQYFGPGTRLTVT.

V and J are TRBV28 and TRBJ1-1; no clear D gene. Germline V CDR1 and CDR2: MDHEN, SYDVKM. V lost 6 bases and J lost 0, with 14 bases in between. This CDR3 contains 15 residues. CDR3 coding DNA: TGTGCCAGCAGCTTCCCGACGGCGATGAACACTGAAGCTTTCTTT. Its protein product is CASSFPTAMNTEAFF.

This sequence joins TRBV11-2 and TRBJ1-1; 8 bases agree with TRBD1. CDR3 length: 16 residues. V gave up 5 bases and J gave up 4 bases; unmatched junction bases: 12. Germline loops: CDR1 SGHAT, CDR2 FQNNGV. The CDR3 region is CASSHRQGSGSTEAFF. The CDR3 DNA is TGTGCCAGCAGCCACAGACAGGGGTCGGGCAGCACTGAAGCTTTCTTT.

In its sample, this clone was seen once. The rearrangement uses TRBV14 and TRBJ2-5; 9 nucleotides line up with TRBD1. V was pared by 4 bases and J by 5 bases, with 5 bases of the junction left unmatched. Germline V gives CDR1 SGHDN, CDR2 FVKESK. The CDR3 consists of 14 residues. DNA of the CDR3: TGTGCCAGCAGCCCCGGGACAGGGTGGGAGACCCAGTACTTC. Its protein is CASSPGTGWETQYF.

This clone has a single count. The chain has TRBV15 and TRBJ2-3, with 10 nucleotides matching TRBD2. Germline CDR1 is LNHNV and CDR2 is YYDKDF (reference sequence). The J segment lost 4 bases and the V segment lost 0 bases, leaving 7 bases of the junction unmatched. The CDR3 totals 17 residues. Written as DNA, the CDR3 is TGTGCCACCAGCAGAGATCTCCTAGCGGGAGTGGCAGATACGCAGTATTTT. It yields the protein CATSRDLLAGVADTQYF.

The rearrangement links TRBV12-5 to TRBJ2-1; 12 bases align to TRBD2. J lost 9 bases, V lost 0 bases, and 21 bases had no gene match. The CDR3 spans 21 residues. Germline V gene data show CDR1 as LGHNT and CDR2 as FRNRAP. CDR3 residues: CASGLVLRGLAGGPARSEQFF. In nucleotides, the CDR3 is TGTGCTAGTGGTTTGGTACTGAGAGGGCTAGCGGGAGGGCCCGCGAGAAGTGAGCAGTTCTTC.

V usage is TRBV4-1 and J usage is TRBJ2-3; 11 nucleotides line up with TRBD2. Looked up from germline, CDR1 is MGHRA and CDR2 is YSYEKL. J gave up 6 bases and V 4 bases, and 6 bases lay outside the gene matches. The CDR3 contains 15 residues. The DNA of the CDR3 is TGCGCCAGCAGCCGGGGGACTAGCGGAGTGGATACGCAGTATTTT. Protein sequence: CASSRGTSGVDTQYF.

This CDR3 is CASSLNGREDTQYF. The CDR3 nucleotides read TGTGCCAGCAGCTTAAACGGGAGGGAAGATACGCAGTATTTT. The V and J genes are TRBV7-3 and TRBJ2-3, with 8 bases lining up with TRBD2. V gave up 1 base and J gave up 5 bases; unmatched junction bases: 2. The length of the CDR3 is 14 residues. Germline assignment: CDR1 SGHTA and CDR2 FQGTGA.